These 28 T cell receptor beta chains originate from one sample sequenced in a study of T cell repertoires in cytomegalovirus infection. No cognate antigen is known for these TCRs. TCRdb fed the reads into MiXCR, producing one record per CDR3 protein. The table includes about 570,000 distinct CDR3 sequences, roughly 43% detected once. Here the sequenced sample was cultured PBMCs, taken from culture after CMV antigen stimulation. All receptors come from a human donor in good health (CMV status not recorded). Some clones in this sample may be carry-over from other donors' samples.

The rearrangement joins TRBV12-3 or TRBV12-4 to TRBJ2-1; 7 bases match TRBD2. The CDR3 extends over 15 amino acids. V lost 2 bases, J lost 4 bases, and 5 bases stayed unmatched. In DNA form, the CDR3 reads TGTGCCAGCAGTTTAAGCGGGGTGGGTTACAATGAGCAGTTCTTC. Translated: CASSLSGVGYNEQFF.

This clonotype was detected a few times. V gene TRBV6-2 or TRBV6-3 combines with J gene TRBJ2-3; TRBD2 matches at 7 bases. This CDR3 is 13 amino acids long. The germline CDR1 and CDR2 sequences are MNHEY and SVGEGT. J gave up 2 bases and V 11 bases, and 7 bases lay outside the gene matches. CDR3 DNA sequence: TGTGCCTGTTTAGCGGGCTCCACAGATACGCAGTATTTT. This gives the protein CACLAGSTDTQYF.

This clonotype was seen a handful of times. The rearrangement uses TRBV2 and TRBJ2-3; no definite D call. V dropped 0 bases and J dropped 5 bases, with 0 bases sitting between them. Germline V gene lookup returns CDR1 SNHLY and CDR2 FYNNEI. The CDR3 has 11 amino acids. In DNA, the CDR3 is TGTGCCAGCAGTGAAGCAGATACGCAGTATTTT. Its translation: CASSEADTQYF.

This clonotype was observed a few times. The CDR3 protein is CASKQGIANTGELFF. For the CDR3, the DNA is TGTGCCAGCAAGCAGGGGATCGCGAACACCGGGGAGCTGTTTTTT. The chain couples TRBV6-1 to TRBJ2-2; D perhaps matches TRBD1 (6 bases). The V gene's germline CDR1 is MNHNS and CDR2 SASEGT. V dropped 7 bases and J dropped 0 bases, with 12 bases sitting between them. The CDR3 loop spans 15 amino acids.

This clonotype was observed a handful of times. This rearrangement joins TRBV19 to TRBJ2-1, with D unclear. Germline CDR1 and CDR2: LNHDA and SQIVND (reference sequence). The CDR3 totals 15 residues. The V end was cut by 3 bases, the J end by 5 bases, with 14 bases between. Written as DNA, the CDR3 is TGTGCCAGTAGTATCACCCCCTTTGCGGACAATGAGCAGTTCTTC. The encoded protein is CASSITPFADNEQFF. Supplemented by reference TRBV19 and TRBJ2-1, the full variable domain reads DGGITQSPKYLFRKEGQNVTLSCEQNLNHDAMYWYRQDPGQGLRLIYYSQIVNDFQKGDIAEGYSVSREKKESFPLTVTSAQKNPTAFYLCASSITPFADNEQFFGPGTRLTVL.

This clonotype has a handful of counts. The CDR3 reads CASSLGALPQHF. As DNA, the CDR3 is TGTGCCAGCAGCCTGGGAGCCCTGCCCCAGCATTTT. The V gene is TRBV7-2, the J gene TRBJ1-5; D not certain. This CDR3 has 12 residues. V was shortened by 5 bases and J by 9 bases, with 11 bases between the two germline ends. CDR1 is SGHTA, CDR2 FQGNSA, per germline.

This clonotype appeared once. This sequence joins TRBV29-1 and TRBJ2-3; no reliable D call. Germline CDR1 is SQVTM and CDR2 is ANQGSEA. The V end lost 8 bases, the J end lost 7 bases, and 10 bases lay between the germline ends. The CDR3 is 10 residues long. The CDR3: CSLVDNTQYF. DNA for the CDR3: TGCAGCCTGGTCGACAATACGCAGTATTTT.

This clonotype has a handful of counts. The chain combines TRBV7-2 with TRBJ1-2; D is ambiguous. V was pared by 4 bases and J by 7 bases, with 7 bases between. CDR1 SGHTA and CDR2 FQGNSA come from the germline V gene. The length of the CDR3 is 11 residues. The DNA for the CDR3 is TGTGCCAGCAGCTCCGACTTTGGCTACACCTTC. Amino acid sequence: CASSSDFGYTF.

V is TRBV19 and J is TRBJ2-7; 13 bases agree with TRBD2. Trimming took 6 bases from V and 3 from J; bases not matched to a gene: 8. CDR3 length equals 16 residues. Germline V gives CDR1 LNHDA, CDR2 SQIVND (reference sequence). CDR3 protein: CASRTGTSGIFYEQYF. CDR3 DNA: TGTGCCAGTAGGACCGGGACTAGCGGGATTTTCTACGAGCAGTACTTC.

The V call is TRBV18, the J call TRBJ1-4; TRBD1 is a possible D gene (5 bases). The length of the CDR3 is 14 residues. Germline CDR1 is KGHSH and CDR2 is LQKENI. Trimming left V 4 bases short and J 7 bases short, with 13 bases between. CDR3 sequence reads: CASSLLQGTEKLFF. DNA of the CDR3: TGTGCCAGCTCACTTCTCCAGGGTACTGAAAAACTGTTTTTT.

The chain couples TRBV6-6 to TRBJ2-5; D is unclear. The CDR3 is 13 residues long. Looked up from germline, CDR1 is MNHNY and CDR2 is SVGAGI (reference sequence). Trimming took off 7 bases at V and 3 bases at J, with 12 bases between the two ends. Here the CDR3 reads CASTSPMEETQYF. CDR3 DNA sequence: TGTGCCAGCACCAGTCCGATGGAAGAGACCCAGTACTTC.

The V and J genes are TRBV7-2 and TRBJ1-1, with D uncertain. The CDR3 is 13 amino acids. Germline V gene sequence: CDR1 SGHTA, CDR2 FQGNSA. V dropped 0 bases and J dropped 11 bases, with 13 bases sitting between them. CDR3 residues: CASSLAPPDRAFF. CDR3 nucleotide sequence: TGTGCCAGCAGCTTAGCACCTCCCGATCGGGCTTTCTTT.

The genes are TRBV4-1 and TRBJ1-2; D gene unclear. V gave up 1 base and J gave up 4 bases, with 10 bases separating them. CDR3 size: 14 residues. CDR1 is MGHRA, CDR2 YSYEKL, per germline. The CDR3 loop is CASSQVRAAYGYTF. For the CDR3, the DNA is TGCGCCAGCAGCCAAGTAAGGGCGGCCTATGGCTACACCTTC.

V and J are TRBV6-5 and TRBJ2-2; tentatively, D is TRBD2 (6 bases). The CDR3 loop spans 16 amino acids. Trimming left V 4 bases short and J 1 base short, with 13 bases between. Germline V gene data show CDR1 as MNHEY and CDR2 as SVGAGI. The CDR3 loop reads CASSSGRGWNTGELFF. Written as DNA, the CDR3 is TGTGCCAGCAGTTCAGGGCGGGGCTGGAACACCGGGGAGCTGTTTTTT.

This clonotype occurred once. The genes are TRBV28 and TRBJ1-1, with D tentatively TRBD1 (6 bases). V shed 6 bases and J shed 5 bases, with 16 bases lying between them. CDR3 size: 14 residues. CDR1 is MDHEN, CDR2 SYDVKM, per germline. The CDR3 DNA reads TGTGCCAGCAGACTACCGGGGGGCGGAACTGAAGCTTTCTTT. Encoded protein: CASRLPGGGTEAFF.

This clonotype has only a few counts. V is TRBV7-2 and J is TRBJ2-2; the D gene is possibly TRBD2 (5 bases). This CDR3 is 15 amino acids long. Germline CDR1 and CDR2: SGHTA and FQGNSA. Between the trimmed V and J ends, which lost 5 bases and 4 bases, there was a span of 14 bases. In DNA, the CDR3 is TGTGCCAGCAGCCCACGGAGCGGCTCCACCGGGGAGCTGTTTTTT. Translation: CASSPRSGSTGELFF.

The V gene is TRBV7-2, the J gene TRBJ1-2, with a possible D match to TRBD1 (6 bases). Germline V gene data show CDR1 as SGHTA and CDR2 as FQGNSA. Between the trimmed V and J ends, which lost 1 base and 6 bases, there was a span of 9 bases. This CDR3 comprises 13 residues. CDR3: CASSLEQGHGYTF. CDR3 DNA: TGTGCCAGCAGCTTAGAACAGGGTCATGGCTACACCTTC. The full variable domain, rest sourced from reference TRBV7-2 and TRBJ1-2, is GAGVSQSPSNKVTEKGKDVELRCDPISGHTALYWYRQSLGQGLEFLIYFQGNSAPDKSGLPSDRFSAERTGGSVSTLTIQRTQQEDSAVYLCASSLEQGHGYTFGSGTRLTVV.

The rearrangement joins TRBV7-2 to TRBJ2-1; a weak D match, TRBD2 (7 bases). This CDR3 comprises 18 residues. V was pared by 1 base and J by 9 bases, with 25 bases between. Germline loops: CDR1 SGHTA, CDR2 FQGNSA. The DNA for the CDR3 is TGTGCCAGCAGCTTAGAGCCCCTTTTGGGGGGGGGCTCGGGTGAGCAGTTCTTC. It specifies CASSLEPLLGGGSGEQFF.

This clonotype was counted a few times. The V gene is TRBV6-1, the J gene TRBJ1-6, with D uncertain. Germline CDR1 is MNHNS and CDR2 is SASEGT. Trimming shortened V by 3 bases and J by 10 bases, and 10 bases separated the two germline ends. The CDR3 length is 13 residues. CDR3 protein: CASSEGRGSPLHF. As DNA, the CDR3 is TGTGCCAGCAGTGAGGGTCGGGGATCACCCCTCCACTTT.

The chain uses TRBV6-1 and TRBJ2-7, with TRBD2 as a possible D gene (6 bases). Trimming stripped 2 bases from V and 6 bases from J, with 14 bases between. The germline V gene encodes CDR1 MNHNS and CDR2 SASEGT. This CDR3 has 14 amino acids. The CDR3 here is CASSESPLAREQYF. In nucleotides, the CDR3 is TGTGCCAGCAGTGAATCGCCTCTAGCGCGCGAGCAGTACTTC.

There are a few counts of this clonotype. CDR3 sequence (DNA): TGTGCCAGCAGTTTTAGGTCAGCCAACACTGAAGCTTTCTTT. It yields the protein CASSFRSANTEAFF. The gene calls are TRBV12-3 or TRBV12-4 and TRBJ1-1, with D unresolved. The CDR3 length is 14 residues. V was cut by 3 bases and J by 2 bases, with 10 bases left in between.

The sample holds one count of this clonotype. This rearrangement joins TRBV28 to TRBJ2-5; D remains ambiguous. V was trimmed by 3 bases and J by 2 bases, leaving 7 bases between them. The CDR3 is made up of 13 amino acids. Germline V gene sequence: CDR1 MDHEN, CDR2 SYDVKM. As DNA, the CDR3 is TGTGCCAGCAGTTTTAACATACAAGAGACCCAGTACTTC. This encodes CASSFNIQETQYF.

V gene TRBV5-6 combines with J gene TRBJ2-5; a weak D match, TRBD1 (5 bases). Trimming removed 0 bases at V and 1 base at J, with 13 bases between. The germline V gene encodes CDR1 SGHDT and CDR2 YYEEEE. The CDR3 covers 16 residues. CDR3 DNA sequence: TGTGCCAGCAGCTTGGTCGACAGTAGAGCCCAAGAGACCCAGTACTTC. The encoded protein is CASSLVDSRAQETQYF.

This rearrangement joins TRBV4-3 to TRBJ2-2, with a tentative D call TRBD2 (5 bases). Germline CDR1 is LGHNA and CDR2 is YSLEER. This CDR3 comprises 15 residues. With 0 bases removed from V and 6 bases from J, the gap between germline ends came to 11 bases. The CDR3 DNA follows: TGCGCCAGCAGCCAAGATTGGACTCAGGCCGGGGAGCTGTTTTTT. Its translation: CASSQDWTQAGELFF.

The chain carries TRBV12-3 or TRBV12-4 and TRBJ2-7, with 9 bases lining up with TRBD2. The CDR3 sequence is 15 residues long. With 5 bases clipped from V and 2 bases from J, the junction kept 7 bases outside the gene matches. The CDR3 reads CASSRRLAEAYEQYF. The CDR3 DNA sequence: TGTGCCAGCAGTCGCCGACTAGCGGAGGCCTACGAGCAGTACTTC.

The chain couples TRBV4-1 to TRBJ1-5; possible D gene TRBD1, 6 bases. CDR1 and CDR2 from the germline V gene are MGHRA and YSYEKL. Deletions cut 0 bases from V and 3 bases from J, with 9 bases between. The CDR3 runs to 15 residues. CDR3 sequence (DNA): TGCGCCAGCAGCCAAGAGAGGACAGTCAATCAGCCCCAGCATTTT. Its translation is CASSQERTVNQPQHF.

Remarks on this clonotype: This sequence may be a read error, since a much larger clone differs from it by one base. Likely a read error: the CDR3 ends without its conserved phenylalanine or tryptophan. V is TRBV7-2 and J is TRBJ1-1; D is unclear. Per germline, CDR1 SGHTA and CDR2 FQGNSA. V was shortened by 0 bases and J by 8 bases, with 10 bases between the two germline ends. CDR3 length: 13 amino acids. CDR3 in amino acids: CASSLATQREAFL. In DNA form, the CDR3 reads TGTGCCAGCAGCTTAGCGACCCAGAGGGAAGCTTTCCTT.

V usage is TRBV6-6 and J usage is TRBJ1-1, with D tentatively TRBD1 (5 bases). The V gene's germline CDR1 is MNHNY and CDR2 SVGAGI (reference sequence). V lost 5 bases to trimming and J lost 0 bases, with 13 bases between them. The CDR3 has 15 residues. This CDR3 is CASSRSRALNTEAFF. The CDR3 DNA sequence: TGTGCCAGCAGTCGTAGCAGGGCGTTGAACACTGAAGCTTTCTTT.